This TCR beta chain was identified in a study of T cells in Graves' hyperthyroidism and ophthalmopathy. Germline V gives CDR1 SNHLY, CDR2 FYNNEI. CDR3 length: 14 residues. V was shortened by 1 base and J by 7 bases, with 10 bases between the two germline ends. The CDR3 regions of TCR beta were amplified from RNA transcripts. HTBI primers were employed in a first-round RT-PCR of the TCR CDR3. One entry per CDR3 protein, called by TCRdb with MiXCR from the multiplex PCR reads. The sample has roughly 300,000 distinct CDR3 sequences; 21% are singletons. This receptor was taken from a woman in her forties or fifties with Graves' hyperthyroidism. Sequencing was carried out using blood. The chain couples TRBV2 to TRBJ1-4; unclear D gene. The CDR3 coding sequence is TGTGCCAGCAGTGAAGGCTCCACGCTTGAAAAACTGTTTTTT. Its protein is CASSEGSTLEKLFF.